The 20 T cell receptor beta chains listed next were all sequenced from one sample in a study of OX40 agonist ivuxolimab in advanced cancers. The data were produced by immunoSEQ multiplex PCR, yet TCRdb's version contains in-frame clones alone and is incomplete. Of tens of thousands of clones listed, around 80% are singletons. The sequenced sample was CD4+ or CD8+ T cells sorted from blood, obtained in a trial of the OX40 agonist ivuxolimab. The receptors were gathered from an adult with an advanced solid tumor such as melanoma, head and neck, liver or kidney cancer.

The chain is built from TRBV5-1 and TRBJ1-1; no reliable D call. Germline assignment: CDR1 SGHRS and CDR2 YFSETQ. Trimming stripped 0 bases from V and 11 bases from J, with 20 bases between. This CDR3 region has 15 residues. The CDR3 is CASSLVPGMESGAFF. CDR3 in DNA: TGCGCCAGCAGCTTGGTCCCGGGGATGGAGTCGGGCGCTTTCTTT.

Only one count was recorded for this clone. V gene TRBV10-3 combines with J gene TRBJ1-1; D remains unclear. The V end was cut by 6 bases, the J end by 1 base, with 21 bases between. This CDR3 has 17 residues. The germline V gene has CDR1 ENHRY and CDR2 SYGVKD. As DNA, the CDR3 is TGTGCCATCAGGAAACGGTGGCAGCAACTAGAGAACACTGAAGCTTTCTTT. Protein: CAIRKRWQQLENTEAFF.

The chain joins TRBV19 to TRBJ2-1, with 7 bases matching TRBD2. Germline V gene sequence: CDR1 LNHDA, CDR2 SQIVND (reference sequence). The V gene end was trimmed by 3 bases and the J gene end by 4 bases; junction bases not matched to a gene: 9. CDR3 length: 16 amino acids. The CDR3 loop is CASSIIFAGEYNEQFF. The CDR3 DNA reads TGTGCCAGTAGTATTATTTTTGCGGGAGAATACAATGAGCAGTTCTTC. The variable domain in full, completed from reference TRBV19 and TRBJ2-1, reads DGGITQSPKYLFRKEGQNVTLSCEQNLNHDAMYWYRQDPGQGLRLIYYSQIVNDFQKGDIAEGYSVSREKKESFPLTVTSAQKNPTAFYLCASSIIFAGEYNEQFFGPGTRLTVL.

Here the CDR3 reads CASSLRTGYGYTF. In DNA, the CDR3 is TGTGCCAGCAGCCTGCGGACGGGGTATGGCTACACCTTC. This chain joins TRBV14 and TRBJ1-2, with unresolved D. The CDR3 extends over 13 amino acids. Per the germline V gene, CDR1 is SGHDN and CDR2 is FVKESK. V shed 4 bases and J shed 5 bases, with 11 bases lying between them.

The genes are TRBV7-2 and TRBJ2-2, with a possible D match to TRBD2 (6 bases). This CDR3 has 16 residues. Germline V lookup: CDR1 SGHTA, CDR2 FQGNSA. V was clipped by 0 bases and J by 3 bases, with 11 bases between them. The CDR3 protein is CASSLAAGRDTGELFF. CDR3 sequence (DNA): TGTGCCAGCAGCTTAGCGGCGGGACGAGACACCGGGGAGCTGTTTTTT.

DNA of the CDR3: TGTGCCAGCAGTTTTTGGGACACCGGGGAGCTGTTTTTT. Protein sequence: CASSFWDTGELFF. This chain links TRBV6-5 with TRBJ2-2, with D unresolved. In germline, CDR1 is MNHEY, CDR2 SVGAGI. The CDR3 consists of 13 residues. V gave up 4 bases and J gave up 3 bases, with 6 bases separating them.

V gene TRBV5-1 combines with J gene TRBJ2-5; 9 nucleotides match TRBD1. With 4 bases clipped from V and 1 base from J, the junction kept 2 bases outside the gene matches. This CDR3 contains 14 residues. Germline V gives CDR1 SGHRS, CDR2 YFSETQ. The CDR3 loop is CASSPTGGQETQYF. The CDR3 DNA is TGCGCCAGCAGCCCGACAGGGGGCCAAGAGACCCAGTACTTC.

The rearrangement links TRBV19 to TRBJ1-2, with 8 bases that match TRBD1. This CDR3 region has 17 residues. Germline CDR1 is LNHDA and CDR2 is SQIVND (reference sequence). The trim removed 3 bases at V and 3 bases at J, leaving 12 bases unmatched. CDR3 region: CASSILPGQGADYGYTF. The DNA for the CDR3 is TGTGCCAGTAGTATTCTACCTGGCCAGGGGGCAGACTATGGCTACACCTTC.

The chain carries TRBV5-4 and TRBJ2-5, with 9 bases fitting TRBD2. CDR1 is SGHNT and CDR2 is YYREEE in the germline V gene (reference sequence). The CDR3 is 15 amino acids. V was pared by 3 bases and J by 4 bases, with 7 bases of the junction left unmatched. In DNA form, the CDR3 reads TGTGCCAGCAGCTCTTCTGCTAGCGGGGTAGAGACCCAGTACTTC. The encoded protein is CASSSSASGVETQYF.

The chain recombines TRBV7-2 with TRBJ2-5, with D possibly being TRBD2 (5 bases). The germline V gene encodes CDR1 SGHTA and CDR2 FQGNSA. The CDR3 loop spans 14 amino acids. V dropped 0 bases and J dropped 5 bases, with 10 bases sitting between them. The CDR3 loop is CASSLAWTGETQYF. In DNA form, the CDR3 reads TGTGCCAGCAGCTTAGCGTGGACTGGGGAGACCCAGTACTTC. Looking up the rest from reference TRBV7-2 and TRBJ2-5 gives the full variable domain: GAGVSQSPSNKVTEKGKDVELRCDPISGHTALYWYRQSLGQGLEFLIYFQGNSAPDKSGLPSDRFSAERTGGSVSTLTIQRTQQEDSAVYLCASSLAWTGETQYFGPGTRLLVL.

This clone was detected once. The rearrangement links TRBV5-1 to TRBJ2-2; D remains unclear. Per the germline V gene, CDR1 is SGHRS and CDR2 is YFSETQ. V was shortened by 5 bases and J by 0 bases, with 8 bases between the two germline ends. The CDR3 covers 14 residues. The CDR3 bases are TGCGCCAGCAGATATCAGTCGAACACCGGGGAGCTGTTTTTT. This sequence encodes CASRYQSNTGELFF. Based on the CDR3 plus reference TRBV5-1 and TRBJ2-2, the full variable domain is KAGVTQTPRYLIKTRGQQVTLSCSPISGHRSVSWYQQTPGQGLQFLFEYFSETQRNKGNFPGRFSGRQFSNSRSEMNVSTLELGDSALYLCASRYQSNTGELFFGEGSRLTVL.

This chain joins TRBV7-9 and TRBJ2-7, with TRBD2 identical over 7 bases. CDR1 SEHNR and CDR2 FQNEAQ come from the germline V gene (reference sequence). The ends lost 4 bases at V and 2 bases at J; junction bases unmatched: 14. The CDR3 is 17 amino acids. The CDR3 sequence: CASSSWGGLGSAYEQYF. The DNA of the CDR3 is TGTGCCAGCAGCTCCTGGGGGGGTCTGGGCTCCGCCTACGAGCAGTACTTC.

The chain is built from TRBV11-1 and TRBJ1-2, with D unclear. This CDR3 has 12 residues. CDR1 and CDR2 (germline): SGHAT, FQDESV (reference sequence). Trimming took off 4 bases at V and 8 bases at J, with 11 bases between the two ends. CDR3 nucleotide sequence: TGTGCCAGCAGCTCGCGGATGGGAGGCTACACCTTC. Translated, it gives CASSSRMGGYTF. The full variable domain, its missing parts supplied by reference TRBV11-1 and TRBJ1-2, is EAEVAQSPRYKITEKSQAVAFWCDPISGHATLYWYRQILGQGPELLVQFQDESVVDDSQLPKDRFSAERLKGVDSTLKIQPAELGDSAMYLCASSSRMGGYTFGSGTRLTVV.

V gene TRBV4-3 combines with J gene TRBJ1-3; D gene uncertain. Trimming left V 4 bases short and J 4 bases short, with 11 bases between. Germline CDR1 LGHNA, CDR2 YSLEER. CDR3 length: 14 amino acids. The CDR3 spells CASSPSLGGNTIYF. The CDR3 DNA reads TGCGCCAGCAGCCCAAGTCTCGGGGGAAACACCATATATTTT.

CDR3 amino acids: CASSRDRGETQYF. The CDR3 DNA reads as TGTGCCAGCAGCCGGGACAGGGGAGAGACCCAGTACTTC. The V gene is TRBV2, the J gene TRBJ2-5, with 10 bases that match TRBD1. The germline V gene encodes CDR1 SNHLY and CDR2 FYNNEI. V was pared by 6 bases and J by 4 bases, with 2 bases of the junction left unmatched. The CDR3 has 13 amino acids. Filled out from reference TRBV2 and TRBJ2-5, the complete variable domain reads EPEVTQTPSHQVTQMGQEVILRCVPISNHLYFYWYRQILGQKVEFLVSFYNNEISEKSEIFDDQFSVERPDGSNFTLKIRSTKLEDSAMYFCASSRDRGETQYFGPGTRLLVL.

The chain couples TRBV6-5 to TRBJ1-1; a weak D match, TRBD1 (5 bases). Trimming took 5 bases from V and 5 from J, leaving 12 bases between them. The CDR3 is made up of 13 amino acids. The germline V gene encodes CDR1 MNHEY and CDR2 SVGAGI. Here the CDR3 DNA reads TGTGCCAGCAGTCCCGAAGCAGGGACTGAAGCTTTCTTT. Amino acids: CASSPEAGTEAFF.

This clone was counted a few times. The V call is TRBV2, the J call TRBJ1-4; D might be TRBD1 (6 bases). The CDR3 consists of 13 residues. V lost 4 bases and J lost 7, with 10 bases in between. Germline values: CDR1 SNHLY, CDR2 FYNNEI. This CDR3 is CASSGQELEKLFF. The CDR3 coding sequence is TGTGCCAGCAGTGGACAGGAGCTTGAAAAACTGTTTTTT.

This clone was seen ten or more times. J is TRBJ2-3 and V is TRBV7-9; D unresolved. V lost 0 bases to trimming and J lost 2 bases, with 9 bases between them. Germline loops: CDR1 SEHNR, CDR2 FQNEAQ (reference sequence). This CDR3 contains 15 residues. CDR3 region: CASSLAGDPTDTQYF. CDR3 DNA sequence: TGTGCCAGCAGCTTAGCTGGAGACCCCACAGATACGCAGTATTTT.

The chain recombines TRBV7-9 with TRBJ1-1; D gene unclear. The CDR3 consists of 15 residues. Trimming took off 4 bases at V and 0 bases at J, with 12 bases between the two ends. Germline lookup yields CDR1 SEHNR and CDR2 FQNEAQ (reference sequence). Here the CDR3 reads CASSSPQTVNTEAFF. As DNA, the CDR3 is TGTGCCAGCAGCTCGCCCCAGACGGTGAACACTGAAGCTTTCTTT.

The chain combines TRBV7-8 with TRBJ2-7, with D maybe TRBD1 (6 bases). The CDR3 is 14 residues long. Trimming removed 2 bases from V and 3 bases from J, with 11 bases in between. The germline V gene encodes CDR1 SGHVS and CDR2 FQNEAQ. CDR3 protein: CASSLLQGIYEQYF. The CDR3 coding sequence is TGTGCCAGCAGCTTACTACAGGGAATCTACGAGCAGTACTTC.